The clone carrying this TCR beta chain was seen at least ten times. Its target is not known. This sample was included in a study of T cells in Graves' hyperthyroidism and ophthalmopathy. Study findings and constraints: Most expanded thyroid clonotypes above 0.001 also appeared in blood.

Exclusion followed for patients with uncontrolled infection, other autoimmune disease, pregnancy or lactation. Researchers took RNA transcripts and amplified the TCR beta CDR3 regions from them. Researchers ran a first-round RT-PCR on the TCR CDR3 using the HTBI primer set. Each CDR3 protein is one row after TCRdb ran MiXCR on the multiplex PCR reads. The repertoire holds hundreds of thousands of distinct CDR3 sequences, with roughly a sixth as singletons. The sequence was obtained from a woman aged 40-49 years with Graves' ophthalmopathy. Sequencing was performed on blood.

For the CDR3, the DNA is TGTGCCAGCAGGTTACAGGGGTTGGTGTTTGAAGCTTTCTTT. Translation gives CASRLQGLVFEAFF. The rearrangement uses TRBV6-1 and TRBJ1-1, with 7 bases fitting TRBD1. The CDR3 spans 14 residues. Germline loops: CDR1 MNHNS, CDR2 SASEGT. V lost 6 bases, J lost 7 bases, and 11 bases stayed unmatched.